What follows describes a single T cell receptor beta chain. Its matching antigen is unknown. In germline, CDR1 is GTSNPN, CDR2 SVGIG (reference sequence). The V end lost 3 bases, the J end lost 2 bases, and 10 bases lay between the germline ends. The CDR3 consists of 14 residues. This entry comes from a study of human thymus T cells. Study-wide results and limits: Blood and thymic repertoires both appeared biased in V and J gene usage.

Profiled with immunoSEQ multiplex PCR; TCRdb holds only in-frame clones, not every one. The sample lists 40,000 to 45,000 clones; 90% to 95% were seen once. The V call is TRBV30, the J call TRBJ2-2; D is unclear. This TCR was sampled from a boy under two years old with a congenital heart defect but otherwise immunologically healthy. Sequencing was done on a sample of blood. The CDR3 nucleotides are TGTGCCTGGAGGTTCAGCGTTAACACCGGGGAGCTGTTTTTT. It codes for CAWRFSVNTGELFF.